This T cell receptor (beta chain) was sequenced for a study of long-term antiretroviral therapy in people with HIV. Findings and caveats of the study: Pre-ART clonal expansions dominated every time point's repertoire.

CDR3 size: 15 residues. Only United States sites treated participants with HIV. Regarding this clone: The antigen is not known.

Survey-level immunoSEQ v3.0 assays were run. Sequencing aimed at 40,000-50,000 T-cell genomes per sample. This table comes from immunoSEQ multiplex PCR, and its TCRdb copy is limited to in-frame clones, with some not included. This table holds roughly 16,000 clones, around 94% found once. This sample comprised unsorted PBMCs, obtained roughly 6.4 years after starting antiretroviral therapy. The source is a woman between 50 and 59 years old with HIV. The chain joins TRBV1 to TRBJ1-5. TRBV1 is shown as a pseudogene. CDR3 coding DNA: TGCACCAGCAGCCAAGTAAGGTGGAGCAATCAGCCCCAGCATTTT. Translating gives CTSSQVRWSNQPQHF.